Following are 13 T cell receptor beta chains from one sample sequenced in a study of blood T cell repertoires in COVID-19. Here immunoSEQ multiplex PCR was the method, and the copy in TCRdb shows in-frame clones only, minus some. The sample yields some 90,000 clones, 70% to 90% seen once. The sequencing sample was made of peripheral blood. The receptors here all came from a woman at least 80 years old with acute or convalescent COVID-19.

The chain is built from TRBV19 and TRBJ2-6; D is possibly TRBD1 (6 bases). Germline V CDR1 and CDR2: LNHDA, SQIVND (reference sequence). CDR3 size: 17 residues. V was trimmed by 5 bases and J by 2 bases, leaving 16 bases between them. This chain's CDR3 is CASSREATGTGANVLTF. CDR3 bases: TGTGCCAGTAGTCGAGAGGCCACAGGGACTGGGGCCAACGTCCTGACTTTC.

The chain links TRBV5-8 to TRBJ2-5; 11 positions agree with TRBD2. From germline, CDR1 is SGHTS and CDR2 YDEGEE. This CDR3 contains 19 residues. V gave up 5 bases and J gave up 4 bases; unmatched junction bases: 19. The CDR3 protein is CASSTGLGLAVRLRETQYF. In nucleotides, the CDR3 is TGTGCCAGCAGTACCGGTTTGGGACTAGCGGTGCGTTTGAGAGAGACCCAGTACTTC.

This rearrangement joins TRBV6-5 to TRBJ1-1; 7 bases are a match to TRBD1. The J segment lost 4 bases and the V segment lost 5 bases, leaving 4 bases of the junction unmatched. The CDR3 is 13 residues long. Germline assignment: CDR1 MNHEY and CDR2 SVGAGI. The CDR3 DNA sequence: TGTGCCAGCAGTCCCGGGACAGTCACTGAAGCTTTCTTT. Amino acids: CASSPGTVTEAFF.

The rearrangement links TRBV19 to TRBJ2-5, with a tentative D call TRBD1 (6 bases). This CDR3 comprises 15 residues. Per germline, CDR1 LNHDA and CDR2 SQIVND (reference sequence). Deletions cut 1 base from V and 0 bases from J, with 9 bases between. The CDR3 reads CASSIGDRYQETQYF. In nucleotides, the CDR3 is TGTGCCAGTAGTATAGGAGACAGGTACCAAGAGACCCAGTACTTC.

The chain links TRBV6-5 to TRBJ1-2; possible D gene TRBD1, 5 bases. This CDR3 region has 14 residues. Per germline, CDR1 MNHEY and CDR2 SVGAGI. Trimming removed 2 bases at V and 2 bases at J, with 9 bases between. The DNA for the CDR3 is TGTGCCAGCAGTTACCAGGGAAGGAACTATGGCTACACCTTC. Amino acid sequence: CASSYQGRNYGYTF.

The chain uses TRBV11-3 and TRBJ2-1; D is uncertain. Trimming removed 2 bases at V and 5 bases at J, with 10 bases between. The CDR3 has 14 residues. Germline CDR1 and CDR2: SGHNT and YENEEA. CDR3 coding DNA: TGTGCCAGCAGCTTAAGCCCCGTTGACAATGAGCAGTTCTTC. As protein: CASSLSPVDNEQFF.

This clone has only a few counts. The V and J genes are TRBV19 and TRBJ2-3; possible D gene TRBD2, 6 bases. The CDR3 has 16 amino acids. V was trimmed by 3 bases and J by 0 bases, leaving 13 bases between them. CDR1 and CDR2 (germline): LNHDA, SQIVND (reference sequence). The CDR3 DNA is TGTGCCAGTAGTATGGGTCTGGGACTGAGCACAGATACGCAGTATTTT. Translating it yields CASSMGLGLSTDTQYF.

The CDR3 loop is CASSPGGAGAKNIQYF. The CDR3 DNA reads as TGTGCCAGCTCACCCGGGGGGGCCGGGGCCAAAAACATTCAGTACTTC. This sequence joins TRBV18 and TRBJ2-4; 8 positions match TRBD2. Germline V gives CDR1 KGHSH, CDR2 LQKENI. The CDR3 has 16 residues. With V trimmed by 3 bases and J by 1 base, 5 bases remained unmatched.

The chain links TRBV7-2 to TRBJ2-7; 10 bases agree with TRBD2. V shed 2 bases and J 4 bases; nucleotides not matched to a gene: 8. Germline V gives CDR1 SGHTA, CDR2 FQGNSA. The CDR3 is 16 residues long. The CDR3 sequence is CASSLTGTSVVYEQYF. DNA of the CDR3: TGTGCCAGCAGCTTAACCGGGACTAGCGTCGTTTACGAGCAGTACTTC. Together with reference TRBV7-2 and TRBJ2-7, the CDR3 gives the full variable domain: GAGVSQSPSNKVTEKGKDVELRCDPISGHTALYWYRQSLGQGLEFLIYFQGNSAPDKSGLPSDRFSAERTGGSVSTLTIQRTQQEDSAVYLCASSLTGTSVVYEQYFGPGTRLTVT.

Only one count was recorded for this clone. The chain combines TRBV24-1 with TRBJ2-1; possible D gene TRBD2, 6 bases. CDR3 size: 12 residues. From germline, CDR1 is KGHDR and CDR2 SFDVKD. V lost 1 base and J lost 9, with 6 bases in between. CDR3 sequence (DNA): TGTGCCACCAGTGATTTCGGGGGTGAGCAGTTCTTC. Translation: CATSDFGGEQFF.

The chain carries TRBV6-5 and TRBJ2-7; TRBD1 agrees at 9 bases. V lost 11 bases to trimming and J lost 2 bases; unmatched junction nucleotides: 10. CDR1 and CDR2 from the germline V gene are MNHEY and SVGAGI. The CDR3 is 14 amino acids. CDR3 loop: CASAGGTGTYEQYF. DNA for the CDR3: TGTGCCTCAGCAGGAGGGACAGGGACCTACGAGCAGTACTTC.

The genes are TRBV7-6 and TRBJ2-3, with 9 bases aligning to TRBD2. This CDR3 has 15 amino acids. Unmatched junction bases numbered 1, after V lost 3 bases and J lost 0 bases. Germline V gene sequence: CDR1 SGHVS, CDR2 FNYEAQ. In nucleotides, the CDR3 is TGTGCCAGCAGCTTTAGCGGGGGTAGCACAGATACGCAGTATTTT. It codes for CASSFSGGSTDTQYF.

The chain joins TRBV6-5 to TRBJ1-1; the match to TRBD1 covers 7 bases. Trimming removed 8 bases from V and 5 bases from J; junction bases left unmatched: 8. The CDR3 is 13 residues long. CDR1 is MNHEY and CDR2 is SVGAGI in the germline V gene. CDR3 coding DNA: TGTGCCAGCTCCGTAGGGGGCTGGACTGAAGCTTTCTTT. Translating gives CASSVGGWTEAFF.